This entry lists 14 T cell receptor beta chains sequenced from one sample in a study of blood T cell repertoires in COVID-19. TCRdb keeps only in-frame clones here, not all; method: immunoSEQ multiplex PCR. The table has some 320,000 clones, about 91% seen once; the top ten hold under 8%. Sequenced sample: peripheral blood. The source of these receptors is a woman aged 25 to 39 who had recovered from COVID-19.

The CDR3 DNA reads as TGTGCCAGCAGCTCGACAGGGGTATTTGGCTACACCTTC. Translating gives CASSSTGVFGYTF. The J gene is TRBJ1-2, the V gene TRBV6-2 or TRBV6-3; TRBD1 aligns across 8 bases. Trimming at V came to 6 bases and at J to 7 bases, leaving 7 bases not matched to a gene. CDR3 length equals 13 residues. The germline V gene has CDR1 MNHEY and CDR2 SVGEGT.

This chain links TRBV19 with TRBJ2-7, with 12 bases matching TRBD1. The V and J ends lost 6 bases and 5 bases, in that order; junction bases with no gene match: 5. The CDR3 contains 14 residues. The germline CDR1 and CDR2 sequences are LNHDA and SQIVND (reference sequence). The CDR3 spells CASREGQGAHEQYF. CDR3 sequence (DNA): TGTGCCAGTAGAGAGGGACAGGGGGCCCACGAGCAGTACTTC.

The chain joins TRBV12-3 or TRBV12-4 to TRBJ1-5; D may be TRBD1 (5 bases). Trimming removed 5 bases from V and 4 bases from J, with 6 bases in between. The CDR3 totals 12 residues. In DNA, the CDR3 is TGTGCCAGCAGTAACAGGAATCAGCCCCAGCATTTT. This gives the protein CASSNRNQPQHF.

V is TRBV6-5 and J is TRBJ2-7; 11 bases match TRBD2. The J segment lost 4 bases and the V segment lost 4 bases, leaving 3 bases of the junction unmatched. Per the germline V gene, CDR1 is MNHEY and CDR2 is SVGAGI. The CDR3 sequence is 14 residues long. The CDR3, as DNA: TGTGCCAGCAGTTCTAGCGGGGGGCCGTACGAGCAGTACTTC. It yields the protein CASSSSGGPYEQYF.

This clone was counted between two and nine times. V is TRBV13 and J is TRBJ2-7; 12 nucleotides agree with TRBD2. V lost 1 base and J lost 8; bases outside the gene matches: 3. This CDR3 comprises 14 residues. CDR1 and CDR2 from the germline V gene are PRHDT and FYEKMQ (reference sequence). The CDR3 loop is CASSLVLAGGKQYF. The CDR3 DNA reads TGTGCCAGCAGCTTAGTGCTAGCGGGGGGGAAGCAGTACTTC.

CDR3 sequence reads: CASSSLGTGGLLGELFF. CDR3 nucleotide sequence: TGTGCCAGCTCATCACTAGGGACAGGGGGCCTGCTCGGGGAGCTGTTTTTT. V is TRBV18 and J is TRBJ2-2; TRBD1 matches at 12 bases. V lost 5 bases, J lost 7 bases, and 11 bases stayed unmatched. Germline V gene sequence: CDR1 KGHSH, CDR2 LQKENI. This CDR3 is 17 amino acids long.

This sequence joins TRBV5-1 and TRBJ2-1, with D maybe TRBD1 (5 bases). V was trimmed by 0 bases and J by 9 bases, leaving 19 bases between them. This CDR3 spans 16 amino acids. CDR1 SGHRS and CDR2 YFSETQ come from the germline V gene. Here the CDR3 reads CASSLAPGPNYGEQFF. DNA for the CDR3: TGCGCCAGCAGCTTGGCCCCAGGGCCCAACTACGGTGAGCAGTTCTTC.

This clone was seen more than once but under ten times. The gene calls are TRBV5-1 and TRBJ1-1, with a tentative D call TRBD1 (5 bases). V lost 4 bases and J 1 base, leaving 8 bases between the germline ends. The CDR3 is made up of 13 amino acids. The germline gives CDR1 SGHRS, CDR2 YFSETQ. The CDR3 sequence is CASSVGQNTEAFF. The CDR3 DNA follows: TGCGCCAGCAGCGTAGGACAGAACACTGAAGCTTTCTTT. Full variable domain (outside the CDR3, taken from reference TRBV5-1 and TRBJ1-1): KAGVTQTPRYLIKTRGQQVTLSCSPISGHRSVSWYQQTPGQGLQFLFEYFSETQRNKGNFPGRFSGRQFSNSRSEMNVSTLELGDSALYLCASSVGQNTEAFFGQGTRLTVV.

The J gene is TRBJ1-6, the V gene TRBV5-1; 8 positions match TRBD1. V dropped 0 bases and J dropped 7; count of bases not matched to a gene: 3. This CDR3 has 15 amino acids. Germline-derived CDR1 and CDR2 are SGHRS and YFSETQ. The DNA of the CDR3 is TGCGCCAGCAGCTTGGCCGACAGGGGAAATTCACCCCTCCACTTT. Protein product: CASSLADRGNSPLHF.

The rearrangement joins TRBV9 to TRBJ2-5, with 7 bases aligning to TRBD1. Looked up from germline, CDR1 is SGDLS and CDR2 is YYNGEE. V was pared by 0 bases and J by 4 bases, with 6 bases of the junction left unmatched. The CDR3 is made up of 15 amino acids. DNA for the CDR3: TGTGCCAGCAGCGTAGACGGGACAGAAATAGAGACCCAGTACTTC. The encoded protein is CASSVDGTEIETQYF.

The rearrangement uses TRBV5-1 and TRBJ2-7; 11 nucleotides align to TRBD1. The germline CDR1 and CDR2 sequences are SGHRS and YFSETQ. V was clipped by 4 bases and J by 3 bases; unmatched bases: 9. This CDR3 spans 16 amino acids. Here the CDR3 reads CASSPPWTGGRYEQYF. The DNA for the CDR3 is TGCGCCAGCAGCCCCCCCTGGACAGGGGGCCGCTACGAGCAGTACTTC.

The CDR3 sequence is CAISVQGKGQPQHF. CDR3 DNA sequence: TGTGCCATCAGCGTACAGGGGAAGGGACAGCCCCAGCATTTT. V gene TRBV10-3 combines with J gene TRBJ1-5; 7 bases match TRBD1. Germline V gives CDR1 ENHRY, CDR2 SYGVKD. The junction had 9 bases not matched to a gene; V was cut back by 6 bases and J by 7 bases. CDR3 length equals 14 residues.

This clone was observed once. This chain connects TRBV29-1 to TRBJ2-3, with TRBD1 matching 7 bases. This CDR3 region has 14 residues. V dropped 4 bases and J dropped 2; count of bases not matched to a gene: 6. From germline, CDR1 is SQVTM and CDR2 ANQGSEA. CDR3 DNA: TGCAGCGTTGGACAGGGCGTCTCCACAGATACGCAGTATTTT. This translates into CSVGQGVSTDTQYF.

The CDR3, as DNA: TGTGCCAGCAGCCAAGGACCCAGGCCCCAGCTTCGGACTGAAGCTTTCTTT. The encoded protein is CASSQGPRPQLRTEAFF. The chain joins TRBV14 to TRBJ1-1; the D is unclear. Germline values: CDR1 SGHDN, CDR2 FVKESK. The CDR3 covers 17 residues. The ends were cut back, 1 base at V and 5 bases at J, with 20 bases in the middle.